The 7 T cell receptor beta chains below come from one sample, sequenced in a study of T-cell reconstitution after alpha-beta-depleted transplantation in children (dated by TCRdb to the mid-2010s). What this sample's treatment or condition label stands for: allogeneic hematopoietic cell transplantation with graft depleted of TCRalphabeta T cells and CD19 B cells. The library was prepared using PCR. The reads were generated on an Illumina HiSeq 2500. Molecular barcoding was employed in the preparation of TCR libraries, with unique molecular identifiers being used to normalize TCRbeta repertoire quantification. TCRdb itself trimmed the public reads at Q25 with fastp, ran MiXCR and retained productive beta chains. Rows are combined by CDR3 protein, so each entry shows the most common genes and DNA. For this sample there are around 580,000 distinct CDR3 sequences; roughly 24% appear just once. Together, the top ten hold about 14% of the sample.

The specimen comprised PBMCs, mostly from graft donor cells, sampled 360 days after TCRalphabeta/CD19-depleted stem cell transplant. The receptor set was obtained from a boy younger than two who had a stem cell transplant for acute myeloid leukemia, so the T cells may come from the graft donor.

The chain has TRBV2 and TRBJ2-7; D is tentatively TRBD1 or TRBD2 (5 bases each). This CDR3 is built from 14 residues. The germline CDR1 and CDR2 sequences are SNHLY and FYNNEI. The V end lost 3 bases, the J end lost 2 bases, and 11 bases lay between the germline ends. The CDR3: CASSDRDVTYEQYV. CDR3 in DNA: TGTGCCAGCAGTGACCGGGACGTCACCTACGAGCAGTACGTC.

This clonotype was detected ten times or more. V and J are TRBV12-3 or TRBV12-4 and TRBJ2-1; D uncertain. The CDR3 spans 15 residues. Trimming stripped 7 bases from V and 4 bases from J, with 17 bases between. CDR3 region: CASTTIGPLYNEQFF. CDR3 coding DNA: TGTGCCAGCACCACTATTGGCCCTTTATACAATGAGCAGTTCTTC.

This clonotype was counted at least ten times. The CDR3 DNA sequence: TGCAGTGCGCCCCTCACAGGGAGCACTGAAGCTTTCTTT. Translated: CSAPLTGSTEAFF. The rearrangement links TRBV20-1 to TRBJ1-1; possible D gene TRBD1, 6 bases. Germline lookup yields CDR1 DFQATT and CDR2 SNEGSKA (reference sequence). The length of the CDR3 is 13 residues. V was cut by 6 bases and J by 4 bases, with 15 bases left in between.

The chain links TRBV29-1 to TRBJ2-3; TRBD1 matches at 7 bases. CDR1 SQVTM and CDR2 ANQGSEA come from the germline V gene. The length of the CDR3 is 14 residues. Germline trimming cut 7 bases from V and 3 bases from J; bases unmatched to any gene: 10. CDR3 DNA sequence: TGCAGCGCCCCTTACAGGGGTGGAACAGATACGCAGTATTTT. Its protein product is CSAPYRGGTDTQYF.

This sequence joins TRBV18 and TRBJ1-1, with 10 bases fitting TRBD1. The CDR3 is made up of 16 amino acids. Germline V lookup: CDR1 KGHSH, CDR2 LQKENI. The junction had 7 bases not matched to a gene; V was cut back by 5 bases and J by 1 base. The DNA for the CDR3 is TGTGCCAGCTCAACTCGGACAGGGGGGTCGAACACTGAAGCTTTCTTT. This encodes CASSTRTGGSNTEAFF.

This clonotype was seen only a few times. The gene calls are TRBV7-2 and TRBJ2-7, with TRBD2 identical over 10 bases. CDR1 and CDR2 (germline): SGHTA, FQGNSA. The CDR3 sequence is 16 residues long. V was clipped by 5 bases and J by 0 bases; unmatched bases: 7. The CDR3 region is CASSLSGGSSSYEQYF. The DNA of the CDR3 is TGTGCCAGCAGCCTTAGCGGGGGGAGTAGCTCCTACGAGCAGTACTTC. Drawing the rest from reference TRBV7-2 and TRBJ2-7, the complete variable domain is GAGVSQSPSNKVTEKGKDVELRCDPISGHTALYWYRQSLGQGLEFLIYFQGNSAPDKSGLPSDRFSAERTGGSVSTLTIQRTQQEDSAVYLCASSLSGGSSSYEQYFGPGTRLTVT.

This clonotype was seen a handful of times. This chain links TRBV11-2 with TRBJ1-6; D call uncertain. The CDR3 sequence is 19 residues long. Trimming pared 1 base from V and 0 bases from J, leaving 16 bases between. Germline V CDR1 and CDR2: SGHAT, FQNNGV. CDR3: CASSLVLGGSYSYNSPLHF. The CDR3, as DNA: TGTGCCAGCAGCTTAGTTTTAGGAGGCAGTTACTCCTATAATTCACCCCTCCACTTT.